Included here is one TCR beta chain sequence, with context. The antigen is undetermined. Using immunoSEQ multiplex PCR, the repertoire was profiled, and TCRdb retains in-frame clones only, with some absent. The sample lists about 990,000 clones; approximately 78% were seen once. These data belong to a study of shared clonotypes between healthy human individuals. Between the trimmed V and J ends, which lost 0 bases and 0 bases, there was a span of 15 bases. Germline CDR1 reads SNHLY; CDR2 reads FYNNEI. The CDR3 is 18 amino acids. General study results and limits: The four-donor shared clonotypes exceeded non-shared clonotypes in generation probability, with non-shared ones scoring lower. Compared with memory subsets, naive subsets generally had larger estimated richness. Among donors, the sharing of clonotypes was expected to be influenced by sequencing depth.

It was into CD45RA+ naive and CD45RA-negative memory subsets that the CD4+ cells were split. Sequencing input: memory CD4+ T cells from PBMCs. The subset denotes: CD45RA-negative fraction. The TCR comes from a man younger than 30 in good health. Some clones in this sample may be carry-over from other donors' samples. The chain combines TRBV2 with TRBJ1-5; possibly TRBD1 for D (5 bases). The CDR3 DNA reads TGTGCCAGCAGTGAAGCATCCAGGGTGGGGTATAGCAATCAGCCCCAGCATTTT. Translation gives CASSEASRVGYSNQPQHF. The full variable domain, rest sourced from reference TRBV2 and TRBJ1-5, is EPEVTQTPSHQVTQMGQEVILRCVPISNHLYFYWYRQILGQKVEFLVSFYNNEISEKSEIFDDQFSVERPDGSNFTLKIRSTKLEDSAMYFCASSEASRVGYSNQPQHFGDGTRLSIL.